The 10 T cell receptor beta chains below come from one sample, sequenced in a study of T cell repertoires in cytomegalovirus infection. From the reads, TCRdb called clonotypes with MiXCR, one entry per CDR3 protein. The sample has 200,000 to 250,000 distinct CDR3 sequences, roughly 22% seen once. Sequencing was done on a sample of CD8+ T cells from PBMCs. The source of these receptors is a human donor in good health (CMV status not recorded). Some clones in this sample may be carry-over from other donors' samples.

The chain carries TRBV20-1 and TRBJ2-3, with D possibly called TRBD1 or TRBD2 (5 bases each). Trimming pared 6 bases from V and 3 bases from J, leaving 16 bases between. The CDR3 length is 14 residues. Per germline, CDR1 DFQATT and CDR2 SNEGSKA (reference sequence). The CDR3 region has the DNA TGCAGTGCCTCTAGCATCGGGGCGACAGATACGCAGTATTTT. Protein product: CSASSIGATDTQYF.

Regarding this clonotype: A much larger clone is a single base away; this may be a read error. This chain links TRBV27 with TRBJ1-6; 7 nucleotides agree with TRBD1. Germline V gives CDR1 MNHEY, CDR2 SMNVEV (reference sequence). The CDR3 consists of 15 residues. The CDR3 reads CASSLSGWRGLPHHF. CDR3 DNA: TGTGCCAGCAGTTTATCGGGTTGGAGGGGGCTCCCCCACCACTTT.

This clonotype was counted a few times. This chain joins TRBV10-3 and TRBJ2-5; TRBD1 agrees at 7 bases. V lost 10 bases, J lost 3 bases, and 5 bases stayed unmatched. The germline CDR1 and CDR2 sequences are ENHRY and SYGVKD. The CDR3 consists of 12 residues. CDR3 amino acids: CATRQGEETQYF. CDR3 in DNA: TGTGCCACCCGACAGGGAGAAGAGACCCAGTACTTC.

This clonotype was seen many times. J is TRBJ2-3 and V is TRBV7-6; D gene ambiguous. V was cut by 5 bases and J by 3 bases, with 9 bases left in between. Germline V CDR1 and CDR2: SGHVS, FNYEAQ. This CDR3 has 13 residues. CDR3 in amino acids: CASSPVSTDTQYF. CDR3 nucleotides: TGTGCCAGCAGCCCAGTTTCGACAGATACGCAGTATTTT. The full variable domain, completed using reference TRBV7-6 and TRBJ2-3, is GAGVSQSPRYKVTKRGQDVALRCDPISGHVSLYWYRQALGQGPEFLTYFNYEAQQDKSGLPNDRFSAERPEGSISTLTIQRTEQRDSAMYRCASSPVSTDTQYFGPGTRLTVL.

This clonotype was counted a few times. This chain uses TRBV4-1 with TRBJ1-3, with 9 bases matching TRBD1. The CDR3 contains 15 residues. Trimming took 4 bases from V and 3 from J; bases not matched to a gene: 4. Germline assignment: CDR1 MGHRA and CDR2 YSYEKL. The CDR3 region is CASSRGTGSGNTIYF. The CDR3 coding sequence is TGCGCCAGCAGCCGTGGGACAGGGAGTGGAAACACCATATATTTT.

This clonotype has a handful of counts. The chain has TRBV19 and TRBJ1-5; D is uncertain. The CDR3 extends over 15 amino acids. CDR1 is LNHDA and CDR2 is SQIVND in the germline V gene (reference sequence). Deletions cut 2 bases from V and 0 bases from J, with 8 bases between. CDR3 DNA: TGTGCCAGTAGTATATATGGGATTAGCAATCAGCCCCAGCATTTT. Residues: CASSIYGISNQPQHF. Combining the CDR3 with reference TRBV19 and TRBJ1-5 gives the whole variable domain DGGITQSPKYLFRKEGQNVTLSCEQNLNHDAMYWYRQDPGQGLRLIYYSQIVNDFQKGDIAEGYSVSREKKESFPLTVTSAQKNPTAFYLCASSIYGISNQPQHFGDGTRLSIL.

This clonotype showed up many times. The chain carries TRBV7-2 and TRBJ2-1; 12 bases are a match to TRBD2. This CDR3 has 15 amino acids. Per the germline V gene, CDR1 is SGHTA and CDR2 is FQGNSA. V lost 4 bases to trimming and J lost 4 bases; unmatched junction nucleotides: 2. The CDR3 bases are TGTGCCAGCAGCTCAGGACTAGCGGGATACAATGAGCAGTTCTTC. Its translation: CASSSGLAGYNEQFF.

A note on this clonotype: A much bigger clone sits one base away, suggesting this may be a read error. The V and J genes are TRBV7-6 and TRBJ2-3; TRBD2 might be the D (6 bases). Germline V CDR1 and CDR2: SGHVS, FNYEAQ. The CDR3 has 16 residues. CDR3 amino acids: CASSAPGDSSADTQFF. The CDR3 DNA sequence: TGTGCCAGCAGCGCCCCCGGGGACTCGAGCGCAGATACGCAGTTTTTT.

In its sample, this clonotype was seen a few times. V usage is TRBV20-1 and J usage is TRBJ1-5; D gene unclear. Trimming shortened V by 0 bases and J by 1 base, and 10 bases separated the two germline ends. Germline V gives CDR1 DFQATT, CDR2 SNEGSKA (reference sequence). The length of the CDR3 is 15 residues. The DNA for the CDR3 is TGCAGTGCTAGAGAGACCTTGGCAAGCAATCAGCCCCAGCATTTT. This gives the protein CSARETLASNQPQHF.

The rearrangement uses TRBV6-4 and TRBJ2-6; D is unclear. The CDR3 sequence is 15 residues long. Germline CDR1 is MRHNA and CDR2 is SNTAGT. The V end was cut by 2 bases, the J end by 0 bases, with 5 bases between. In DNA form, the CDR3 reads TGTGCCAGCAGTGACACGGGCTCTGGGGCCAACGTCCTGACTTTC. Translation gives CASSDTGSGANVLTF.